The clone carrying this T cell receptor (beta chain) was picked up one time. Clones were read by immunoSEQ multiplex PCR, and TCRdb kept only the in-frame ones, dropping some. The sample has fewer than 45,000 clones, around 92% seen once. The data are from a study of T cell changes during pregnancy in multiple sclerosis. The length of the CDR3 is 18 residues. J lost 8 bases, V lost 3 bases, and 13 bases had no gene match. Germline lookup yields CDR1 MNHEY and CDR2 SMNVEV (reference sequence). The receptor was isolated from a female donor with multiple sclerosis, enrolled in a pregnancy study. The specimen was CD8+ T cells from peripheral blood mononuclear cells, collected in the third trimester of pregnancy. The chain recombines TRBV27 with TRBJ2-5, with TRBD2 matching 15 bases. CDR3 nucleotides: TGTGCCAGCAGTTTGGGGACTAGCGGGAGGCCCGAGGGTGACACCCAGTACTTC. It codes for CASSLGTSGRPEGDTQYF.